This T cell receptor (beta chain) was profiled in a study of OX40 agonist ivuxolimab in advanced cancers. Turning to the study itself: Treatment of patients was with ivuxolimab, an agonistic anti-OX40 (CD134) antibody. Over 30% of patients had received prior checkpoint inhibitor therapy. Subjects had a mean age of around 60 years, with a range of 23 to 79; around 80% were male.

Points on this clone: No antigen is known for it.

The assay was immunoSEQ multiplex PCR, and TCRdb's table has in-frame clones only and misses some. Of more than 35,000 clones in the sample, about 88% were seen once. The study, taken as a whole, reports: Among T cells, CD8+ cells averaged more expanded clones than CD4+ cells.

Specimen: CD4+ or CD8+ T cells sorted from blood, collected in a trial of the OX40 agonist ivuxolimab. This clonotype was obtained from an adult with an advanced solid tumor such as melanoma, head and neck, liver or kidney cancer.

The DNA for the CDR3 is TGTGCCAGCAGCTTAGGTGGAGGGGCACCCTATGGCTACACCTTC. This encodes CASSLGGGAPYGYTF. The gene calls are TRBV11-2 and TRBJ1-2; D is perhaps TRBD1 (5 bases). Germline V CDR1 and CDR2: SGHAT, FQNNGV. Between the trimmed V and J ends, which lost 1 base and 4 bases, there was a span of 13 bases. The CDR3 sequence is 15 residues long. Filled out from reference TRBV11-2 and TRBJ1-2, the complete variable domain reads EAGVAQSPRYKIIEKRQSVAFWCNPISGHATLYWYQQILGQGPKLLIQFQNNGVVDDSQLPKDRFSAERLKGVDSTLKIQPAKLEDSAVYLCASSLGGGAPYGYTFGSGTRLTVV.